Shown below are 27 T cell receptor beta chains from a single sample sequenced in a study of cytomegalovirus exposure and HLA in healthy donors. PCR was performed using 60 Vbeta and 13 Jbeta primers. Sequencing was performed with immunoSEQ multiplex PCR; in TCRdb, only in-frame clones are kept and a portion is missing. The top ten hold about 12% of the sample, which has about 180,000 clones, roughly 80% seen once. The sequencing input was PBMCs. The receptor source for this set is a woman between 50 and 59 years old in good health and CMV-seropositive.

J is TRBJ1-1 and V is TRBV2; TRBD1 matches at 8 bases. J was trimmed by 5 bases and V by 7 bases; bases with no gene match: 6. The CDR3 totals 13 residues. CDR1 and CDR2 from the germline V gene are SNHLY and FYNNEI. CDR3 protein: CASIGGDRTEAFF. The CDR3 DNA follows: TGTGCCAGCATCGGAGGGGACAGGACTGAAGCTTTCTTT.

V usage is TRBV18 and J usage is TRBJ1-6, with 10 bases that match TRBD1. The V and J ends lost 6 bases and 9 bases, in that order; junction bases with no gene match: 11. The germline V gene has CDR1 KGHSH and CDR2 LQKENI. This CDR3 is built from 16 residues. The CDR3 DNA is TGTGCCAGCTCCACTTCCGGGACAGGGGCGTCTTCACCCCTCCACTTT. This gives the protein CASSTSGTGASSPLHF. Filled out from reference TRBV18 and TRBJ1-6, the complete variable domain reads NAGVMQNPRHLVRRRGQEARLRCSPMKGHSHVYWYRQLPEEGLKFMVYLQKENIIDESGMPKERFSAEFPKEGPSILRIQQVVRGDSAAYFCASSTSGTGASSPLHFGNGTRLTVT.

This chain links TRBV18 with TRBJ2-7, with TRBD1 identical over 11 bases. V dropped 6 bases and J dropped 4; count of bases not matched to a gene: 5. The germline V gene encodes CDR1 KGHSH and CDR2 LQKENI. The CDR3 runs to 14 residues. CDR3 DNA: TGTGCCAGCTCGCCGGGACAGGGGGATTACGAGCAGTACTTC. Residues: CASSPGQGDYEQYF.

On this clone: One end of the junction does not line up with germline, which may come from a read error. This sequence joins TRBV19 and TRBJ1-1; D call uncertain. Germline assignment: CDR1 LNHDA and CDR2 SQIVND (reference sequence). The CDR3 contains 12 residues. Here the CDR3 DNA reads TGTGCCAGTAGTATAGATAACACAGAAGCTTTCTTT. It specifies CASSIDNTEAFF.

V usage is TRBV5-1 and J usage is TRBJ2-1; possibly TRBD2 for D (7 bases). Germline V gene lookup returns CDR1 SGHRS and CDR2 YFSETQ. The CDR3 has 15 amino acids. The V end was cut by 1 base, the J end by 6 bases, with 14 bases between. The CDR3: CASSLSAGAFNEQFF. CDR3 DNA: TGCGCCAGCAGCTTGAGTGCGGGGGCGTTCAATGAGCAGTTCTTC.

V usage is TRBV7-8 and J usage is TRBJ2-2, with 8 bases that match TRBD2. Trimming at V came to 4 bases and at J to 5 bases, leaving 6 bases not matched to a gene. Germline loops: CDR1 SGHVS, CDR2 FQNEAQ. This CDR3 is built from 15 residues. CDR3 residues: CASSSGGPRTGELFF. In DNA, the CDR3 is TGTGCCAGCAGCTCGGGGGGGCCGAGAACCGGGGAGCTGTTTTTT.

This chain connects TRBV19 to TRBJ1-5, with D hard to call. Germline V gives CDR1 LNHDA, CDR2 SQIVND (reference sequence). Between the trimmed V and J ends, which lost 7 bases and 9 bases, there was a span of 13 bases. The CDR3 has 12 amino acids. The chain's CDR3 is CASNQERSPQHF. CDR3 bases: TGTGCCAGTAATCAAGAGAGGTCGCCCCAGCATTTT.

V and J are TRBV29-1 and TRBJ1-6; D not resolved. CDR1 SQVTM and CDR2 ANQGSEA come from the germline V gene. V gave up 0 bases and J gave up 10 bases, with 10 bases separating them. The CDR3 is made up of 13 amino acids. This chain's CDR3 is CSVEEAGNSPLHF. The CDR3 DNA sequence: TGCAGCGTTGAAGAGGCGGGAAACTCACCCCTCCACTTT.

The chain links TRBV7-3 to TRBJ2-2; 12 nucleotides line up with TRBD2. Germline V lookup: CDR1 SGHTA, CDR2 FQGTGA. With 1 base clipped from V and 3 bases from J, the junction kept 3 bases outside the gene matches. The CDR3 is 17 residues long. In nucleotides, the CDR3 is TGTGCCAGCAGCTTAAGGACTAGCGGGGAACACACCGGGGAGCTGTTTTTT. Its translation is CASSLRTSGEHTGELFF.

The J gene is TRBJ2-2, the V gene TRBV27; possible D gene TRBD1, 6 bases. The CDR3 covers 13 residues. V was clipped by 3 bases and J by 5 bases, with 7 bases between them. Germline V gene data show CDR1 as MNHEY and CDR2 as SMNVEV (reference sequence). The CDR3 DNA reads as TGTGCCAGCAGTTTGAGGGGGACCGGGGAGCTGTTTTTT. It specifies CASSLRGTGELFF.

CDR3 amino acids: CASRSGQAEENTIYF. The CDR3 nucleotides are TGCGCCAGCAGGTCGGGACAGGCCGAGGAAAACACCATATATTTT. The chain links TRBV5-1 to TRBJ1-3, with 8 bases that match TRBD1. Germline V gives CDR1 SGHRS, CDR2 YFSETQ. The CDR3 runs 15 residues. Trimming at V came to 5 bases and at J to 6 bases, leaving 10 bases not matched to a gene.

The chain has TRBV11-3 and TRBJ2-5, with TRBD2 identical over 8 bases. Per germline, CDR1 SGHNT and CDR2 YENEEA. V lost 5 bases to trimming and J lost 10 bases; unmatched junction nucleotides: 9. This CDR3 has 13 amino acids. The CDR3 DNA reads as TGTGCCAGCAGCCCGGACCCAGCGGGAGACCAGTACTTC. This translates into CASSPDPAGDQYF.

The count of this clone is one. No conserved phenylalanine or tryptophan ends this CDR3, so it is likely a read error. The chain's CDR3 is CASSRGQSSYEQYL. The DNA of the CDR3 is TGCGCCAGCAGCCGGGGACAGTCGAGCTACGAGCAGTACCTC. The rearrangement links TRBV4-1 to TRBJ2-7; 7 bases are shared with TRBD1. Trimming at V came to 4 bases and at J to 3 bases, leaving 6 bases not matched to a gene. CDR1 is MGHRA and CDR2 is YSYEKL in the germline V gene. The CDR3 is 14 residues long.

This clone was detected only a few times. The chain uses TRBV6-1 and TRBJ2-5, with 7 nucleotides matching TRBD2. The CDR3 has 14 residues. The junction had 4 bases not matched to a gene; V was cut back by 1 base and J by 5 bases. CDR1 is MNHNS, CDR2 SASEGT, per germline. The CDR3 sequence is CASSEGGGRETQYF. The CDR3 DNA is TGTGCCAGCAGTGAAGGGGGGGGTAGGGAGACCCAGTACTTC.

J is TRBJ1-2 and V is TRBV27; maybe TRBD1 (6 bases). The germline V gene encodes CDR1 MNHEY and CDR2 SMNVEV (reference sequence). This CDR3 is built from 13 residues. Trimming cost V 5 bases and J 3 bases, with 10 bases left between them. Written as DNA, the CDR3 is TGTGCCAGCAGTCAATCAGGGGACTATGGCTACACCTTC. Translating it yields CASSQSGDYGYTF.

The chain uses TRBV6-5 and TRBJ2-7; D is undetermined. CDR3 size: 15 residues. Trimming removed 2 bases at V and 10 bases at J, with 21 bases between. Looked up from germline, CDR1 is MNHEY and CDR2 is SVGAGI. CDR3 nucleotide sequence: TGTGCCAGCAGTTACCAGGCCTACGACCCTCGGCAACAGTACTTC. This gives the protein CASSYQAYDPRQQYF.

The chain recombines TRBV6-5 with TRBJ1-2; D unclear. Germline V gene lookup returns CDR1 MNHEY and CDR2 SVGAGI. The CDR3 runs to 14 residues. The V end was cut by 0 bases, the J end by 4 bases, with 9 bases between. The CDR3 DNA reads TGTGCCAGCAGTTACTCGTGGGGAGGCTATGGCTACACCTTC. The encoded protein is CASSYSWGGYGYTF.

CDR3 sequence: CASAKGQGARANEKLFF. CDR3 DNA sequence: TGTGCCAGCGCCAAAGGACAGGGGGCGAGGGCAAATGAAAAACTGTTTTTT. This sequence joins TRBV9 and TRBJ1-4; 11 positions agree with TRBD1. The CDR3 totals 17 residues. V lost 7 bases, J lost 5 bases, and 13 bases stayed unmatched. Germline CDR1 SGDLS, CDR2 YYNGEE.

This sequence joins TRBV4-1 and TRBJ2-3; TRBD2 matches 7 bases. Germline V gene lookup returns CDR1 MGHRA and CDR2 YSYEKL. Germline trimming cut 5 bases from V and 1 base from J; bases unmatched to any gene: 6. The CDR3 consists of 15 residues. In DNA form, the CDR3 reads TGCGCCAGCAGCGAAAGACGGGGGGGCACAGATACGCAGTATTTT. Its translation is CASSERRGGTDTQYF.

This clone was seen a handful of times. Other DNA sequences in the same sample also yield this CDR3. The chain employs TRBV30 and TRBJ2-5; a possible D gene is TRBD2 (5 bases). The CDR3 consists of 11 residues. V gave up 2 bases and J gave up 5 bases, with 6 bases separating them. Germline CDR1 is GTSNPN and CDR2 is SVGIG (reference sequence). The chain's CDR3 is CAWSPGETQYF. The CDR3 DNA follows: TGTGCCTGGAGTCCGGGGGAGACCCAGTACTTC.

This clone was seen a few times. CDR3 sequence reads: CASKKGRDSSYEQYF. In DNA form, the CDR3 reads TGTGCCAGCAAGAAGGGACGGGACAGTTCCTACGAGCAGTACTTC. V and J are TRBV2 and TRBJ2-7; 7 nucleotides align to TRBD1. The trim removed 7 bases at V and 1 base at J, leaving 10 bases unmatched. The CDR3 extends over 15 amino acids. Looked up from germline, CDR1 is SNHLY and CDR2 is FYNNEI.

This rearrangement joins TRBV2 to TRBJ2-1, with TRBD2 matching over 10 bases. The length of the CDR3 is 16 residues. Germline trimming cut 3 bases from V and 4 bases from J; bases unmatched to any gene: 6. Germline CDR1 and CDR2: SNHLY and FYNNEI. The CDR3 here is CASSEEASGGYNEQFF. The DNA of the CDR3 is TGTGCCAGCAGTGAGGAAGCTAGCGGGGGTTACAATGAGCAGTTCTTC.

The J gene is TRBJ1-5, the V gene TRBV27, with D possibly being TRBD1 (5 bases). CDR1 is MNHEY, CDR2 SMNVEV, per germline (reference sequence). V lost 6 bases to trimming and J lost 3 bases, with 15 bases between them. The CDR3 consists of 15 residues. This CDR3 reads CASRAGVPSNQPQHF. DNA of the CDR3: TGTGCCAGCAGAGCGGGGGTGCCCTCCAATCAGCCCCAGCATTTT.

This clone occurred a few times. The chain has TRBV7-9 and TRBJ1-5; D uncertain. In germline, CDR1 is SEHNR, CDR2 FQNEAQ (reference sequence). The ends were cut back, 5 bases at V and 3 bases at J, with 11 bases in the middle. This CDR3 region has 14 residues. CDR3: CASSGGGSNQPQHF. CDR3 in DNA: TGTGCCAGCAGCGGAGGAGGGTCCAATCAGCCCCAGCATTTT.

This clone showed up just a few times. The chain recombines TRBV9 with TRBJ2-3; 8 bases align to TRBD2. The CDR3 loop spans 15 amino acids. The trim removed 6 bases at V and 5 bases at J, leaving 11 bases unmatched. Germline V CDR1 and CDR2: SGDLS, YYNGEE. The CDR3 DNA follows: TGTGCCAGCACTGCGGCGGGGGGCCTAAGAGATACGCAGTATTTT. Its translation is CASTAAGGLRDTQYF.

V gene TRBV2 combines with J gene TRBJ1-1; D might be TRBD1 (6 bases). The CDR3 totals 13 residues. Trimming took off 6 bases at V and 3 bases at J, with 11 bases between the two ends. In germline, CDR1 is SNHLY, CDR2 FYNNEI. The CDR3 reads CASSNQGYTEAFF. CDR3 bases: TGTGCCAGCAGCAACCAGGGGTACACTGAAGCTTTCTTT.

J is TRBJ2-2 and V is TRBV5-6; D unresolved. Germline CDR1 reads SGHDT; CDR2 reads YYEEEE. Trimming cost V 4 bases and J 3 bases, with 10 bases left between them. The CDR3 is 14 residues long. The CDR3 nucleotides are TGTGCCAGCAGCCCCCCGAGCCACACCGGGGAGCTGTTTTTT. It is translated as CASSPPSHTGELFF.